One and the same sample provided the 14 T cell receptor beta chains below, sequenced in a study of T cells of healthy individuals. TCRdb re-derived calls from the 5' RACE reads in MiXCR, one entry per CDR3 protein. Among 53,000 or so distinct CDR3 sequences, approximately 15% were seen once, and the ten largest hold about 16%. Receptors originate from a human donor in good health.

This clonotype turned up a few times. The genes are TRBV20-1 and TRBJ2-5; TRBD2 aligns across 7 bases. CDR1 DFQATT and CDR2 SNEGSKA come from the germline V gene (reference sequence). CDR3 length: 15 amino acids. The ends lost 0 bases at V and 2 bases at J; junction bases unmatched: 6. The CDR3 loop reads CSARDQAGIQETQYF. The CDR3 DNA is TGCAGTGCTAGAGATCAAGCGGGGATACAAGAGACCCAGTACTTC.

This clonotype occurred many times. The chain combines TRBV5-1 with TRBJ2-3, with 8 bases fitting TRBD1. Germline trimming cut 3 bases from V and 2 bases from J; bases unmatched to any gene: 5. Germline CDR1 SGHRS, CDR2 YFSETQ. This CDR3 spans 15 amino acids. In DNA form, the CDR3 reads TGCGCCAGCAGCTCGGACAGGGATTACACAGATACGCAGTATTTT. Translating it yields CASSSDRDYTDTQYF.

This clonotype is medium-sized within its sample. The chain carries TRBV7-2 and TRBJ2-3, with D possibly TRBD2 on 6 matching bases. Germline CDR1 and CDR2: SGHTA and FQGNSA. The CDR3 is 11 amino acids. V was clipped by 6 bases and J by 6 bases, with 7 bases between them. CDR3 DNA sequence: TGTGCCAGCAGTGGGGGGGATACGCAGTATTTT. Translation: CASSGGDTQYF.

This clonotype was counted between two and nine times. This sequence joins TRBV5-1 and TRBJ2-3; 11 bases fit TRBD2. The CDR3 extends over 17 amino acids. The germline gives CDR1 SGHRS, CDR2 YFSETQ. Trimming removed 2 bases from V and 0 bases from J; junction bases left unmatched: 5. CDR3 loop: CASSFDIAGGSTDTQYF. The CDR3 DNA follows: TGCGCCAGCAGCTTCGATATAGCGGGAGGGAGCACAGATACGCAGTATTTT. The whole variable domain, filled in from reference TRBV5-1 and TRBJ2-3, reads KAGVTQTPRYLIKTRGQQVTLSCSPISGHRSVSWYQQTPGQGLQFLFEYFSETQRNKGNFPGRFSGRQFSNSRSEMNVSTLELGDSALYLCASSFDIAGGSTDTQYFGPGTRLTVL.

V is TRBV7-2 and J is TRBJ1-5; D not resolved. The V and J ends lost 1 base and 0 bases respectively, with 16 bases between them. The CDR3 runs 18 residues. CDR1 and CDR2 (germline): SGHTA, FQGNSA. The CDR3 DNA is TGTGCCAGCAGCTTAGTTGCCGGGGATATTTATAGCAATCAGCCCCAGCATTTT. It is translated as CASSLVAGDIYSNQPQHF.

In this sample, this clonotype turned up many times. This sequence joins TRBV5-4 and TRBJ2-3; 12 nucleotides align to TRBD2. V lost 4 bases, J lost 2 bases, and 8 bases stayed unmatched. CDR3 length equals 17 residues. Germline V CDR1 and CDR2: SGHNT, YYREEE (reference sequence). The CDR3 reads CASSPQRTSGTTDTQYF. The CDR3 DNA follows: TGTGCCAGCAGCCCACAACGGACTAGCGGGACCACAGATACGCAGTATTTT.

In its sample, this clonotype was seen a few times. The chain joins TRBV4-3 to TRBJ2-7; D gene unclear. There are 14 residues in the CDR3. The germline V gene has CDR1 LGHNA and CDR2 YSLEER. Trimming cost V 0 bases and J 2 bases, with 8 bases left between them. The CDR3 coding sequence is TGCGCCAGCAGCCAAGATCGGGCTCCCTACGAGCAGTACTTC. Its protein product is CASSQDRAPYEQYF.

This clonotype turned up a few times. The rearrangement joins TRBV4-1 to TRBJ2-5; D remains unclear. Trimming shortened V by 0 bases and J by 5 bases, and 7 bases separated the two germline ends. The CDR3 is 13 amino acids. Germline V CDR1 and CDR2: MGHRA, YSYEKL. The CDR3 is CASSQDLVETQYF. In DNA form, the CDR3 reads TGCGCCAGCAGCCAAGATCTAGTGGAGACCCAGTACTTC.

This clonotype was seen a handful of times. The chain employs TRBV6-5 and TRBJ2-7, with 7 bases identical to TRBD2. Germline V gene lookup returns CDR1 MNHEY and CDR2 SVGAGI. CDR3 length equals 14 residues. Germline trimming cut 8 bases from V and 5 bases from J; bases unmatched to any gene: 12. Here the CDR3 DNA reads TGTGCCAGCGGAAGGGGACTACAACGAGACGAGCAGTACTTC. Protein: CASGRGLQRDEQYF.

This clonotype was seen only a few times. This chain links TRBV7-6 with TRBJ2-5; possibly TRBD2 for D (6 bases). Germline CDR1 is SGHVS and CDR2 is FNYEAQ. Between the trimmed V and J ends, which lost 2 bases and 8 bases, there was a span of 18 bases. The length of the CDR3 is 15 residues. This CDR3 is CASSLRDSFEGTQYF. In DNA form, the CDR3 reads TGTGCCAGCAGCTTACGGGACTCCTTTGAGGGAACCCAGTACTTC.

This clonotype was counted many times. This chain uses TRBV7-7 with TRBJ2-3; 8 nucleotides line up with TRBD2. This CDR3 contains 15 residues. The trim removed 3 bases at V and 1 base at J, leaving 3 bases unmatched. Germline V gene data show CDR1 as SSHAT and CDR2 as FNYEAQ (reference sequence). The CDR3 region is CASSLGGGRTDTQYF. The CDR3 DNA reads TGTGCCAGCAGCTTGGGCGGGGGGCGCACAGATACGCAGTATTTT.

This clonotype has at least ten counts. The genes are TRBV5-1 and TRBJ2-3, with 8 bases that match TRBD1. Germline V lookup: CDR1 SGHRS, CDR2 YFSETQ. The CDR3 loop spans 16 amino acids. With 2 bases clipped from V and 2 bases from J, the junction kept 7 bases outside the gene matches. The CDR3 DNA reads as TGCGCCAGCAGCTTACAGGGGGACCTCATCACAGATACGCAGTATTTT. This translates into CASSLQGDLITDTQYF.

This clonotype was detected ten times or more. The chain combines TRBV6-2 or TRBV6-3 with TRBJ2-2; 7 positions agree with TRBD1. This CDR3 is built from 17 residues. V lost 4 bases to trimming and J lost 1 base; unmatched junction nucleotides: 9. The V gene's germline CDR1 is MNHEY and CDR2 SVGEGT. CDR3: CASSLHLDRLNTGELFF. The CDR3 region has the DNA TGTGCCAGCAGTTTACACCTGGACAGGCTGAACACCGGGGAGCTGTTTTTT.

This clonotype has ten or more counts. The chain recombines TRBV29-1 with TRBJ2-5; no firm D call. CDR1 is SQVTM, CDR2 ANQGSEA, per germline. The length of the CDR3 is 12 residues. V was pared by 4 bases and J by 1 base, with 7 bases between. CDR3: CSVGHLQETQYF. The CDR3 coding sequence is TGCAGCGTTGGTCATCTCCAAGAGACCCAGTACTTC.